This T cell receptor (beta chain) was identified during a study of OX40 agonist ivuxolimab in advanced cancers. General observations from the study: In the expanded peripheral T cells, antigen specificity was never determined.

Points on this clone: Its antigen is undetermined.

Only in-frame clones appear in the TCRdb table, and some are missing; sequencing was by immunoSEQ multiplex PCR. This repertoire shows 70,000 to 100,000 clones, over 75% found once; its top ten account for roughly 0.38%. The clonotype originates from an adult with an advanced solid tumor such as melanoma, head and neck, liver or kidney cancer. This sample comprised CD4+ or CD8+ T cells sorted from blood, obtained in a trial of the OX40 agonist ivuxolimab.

CDR3 amino acids: CASSPDRVHGELFF. In DNA form, the CDR3 reads TGTGCCAGCAGCCCCGACAGGGTTCACGGGGAGCTGTTTTTT. The J gene is TRBJ2-2, the V gene TRBV11-3; TRBD1 matches 7 bases. Unmatched junction bases numbered 7, after V lost 5 bases and J lost 7 bases. Germline CDR1 and CDR2: SGHNT and YENEEA. This CDR3 spans 14 amino acids.